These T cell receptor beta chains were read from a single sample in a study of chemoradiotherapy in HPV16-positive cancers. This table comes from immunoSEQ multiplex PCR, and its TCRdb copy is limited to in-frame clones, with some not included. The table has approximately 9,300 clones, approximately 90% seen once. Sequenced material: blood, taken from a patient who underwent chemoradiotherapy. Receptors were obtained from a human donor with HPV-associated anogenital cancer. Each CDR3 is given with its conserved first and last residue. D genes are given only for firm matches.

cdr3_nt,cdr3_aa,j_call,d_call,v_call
TGTGCCAGCAGGGCGGGGACAGGGGAGAGAAATGAGCAGTTCTTC,CASRAGTGERNEQFF,TRBJ2-1,TRBD1,TRBV2
TGCGCCAGCAGCTCCGGGAATAGCGGGGGGGAAGAGACCCAGTACTTC,CASSSGNSGGEETQYF,TRBJ2-5,TRBD2,TRBV5-1
TGTGCCAGCAGGACCGGGTTTGGGAATCAGCCCCAGCATTTT,CASRTGFGNQPQHF,TRBJ1-5,NA,TRBV2
TGTGCCAGCAGTAAAGAGGCGCCAGGACAGGGATCCTACGAGCAGTACTTC,CASSKEAPGQGSYEQYF,TRBJ2-7,TRBD1,TRBV6-1
TGTGCCAGCAGCTTTGGCAGGGGGAACACCGGGGAGCTGTTTTTT,CASSFGRGNTGELFF,TRBJ2-2,NA,TRBV11-3
TGTGCCAGCAGCCAAGTCTGGACTCCCTCCGAGCAGTACTTC,CASSQVWTPSEQYF,TRBJ2-7,NA,TRBV4-2
TGTGCCAGCAGTTCGGACAGGGGAGGGGATACGCAGTATTTT,CASSSDRGGDTQYF,TRBJ2-3,TRBD1,TRBV5-5
TGTGCCAGCAGTGTAACCACCCGGGGGCCCAATGAGCAGTTCTTC,CASSVTTRGPNEQFF,TRBJ2-1,NA,TRBV25-1
TGTGCGAGGGGACAGGGGAGCACCGGGGAGCTGTTTTTT,CARGQGSTGELFF,TRBJ2-2,TRBD1,TRBV30
TGTGCCAGCAGCGTAGGGGCAGGGGGTTACGAGCAGTACTTC,CASSVGAGGYEQYF,TRBJ2-7,TRBD1,TRBV9
TGTGCCCGAAGGACAGGCGGGGAGCAGTACTTC,CARRTGGEQYF,TRBJ2-7,TRBD1,TRBV27